The T cell receptor beta chain under discussion was sequenced for a study of blood T cells in healthy people across ages (dated by TCRdb to between 2014 and 2017). Regarding the complete study: In model experiments, template switching captured roughly one uniquely barcoded TCR beta cDNA molecule for every two T cells. To track age-related changes in TCR beta repertoire diversity, the study relied on deep sequencing normalized with unique cDNA molecular identifiers. The donors were split into four age groups: young (average around 17 years), middle-aged (39), aged (62) and long-lived (approximately 80). To avoid experimental bias, donors of different ages were spread randomly across the sequencing lanes. Two additional independent replicas of 1 million unique cDNA reads from the same blood draw were analyzed for two donors (one aged 18 to 29 and one aged 80 or older). The full study reports these points: Donor CMV infection status was unknown, potentially confounding age-related changes in expanded clonotypes. Compared with the aged group, the long-lived group had more naive CD4+ T cells, fewer expanded clones and increased TCR diversity, suggesting age selection. Estimates of total diversity based on one million sequenced T cells were considered lower bounds and underestimates. Since profiling was done on bulk unsorted PBMCs, naive and antigen-experienced compartments could not be conclusively compared. A strong correlation was found between observed TCR beta diversity and the percentage of naive T cells measured by flow cytometry. As age increased, observed TCR beta diversity per million T cells dropped in a roughly linear way, and a significant reduction was already evident by age approximately 40.

Library creation used 5' RACE. TCRdb shows the sequencer as Illumina HiSeq 2500. A second PCR of roughly 7 to 12 cycles was performed with a sample-barcoded 5' primer and a J-beta primer mix. A template-switch 5' adaptor carrying 12 random nucleotides introduced a unique molecular identifier onto each TCR beta cDNA molecule. Each sample yielded at least 2.5 million CDR3-containing paired-end reads. The Mint cDNA synthesis kit, primed by a TRBC-specific oligonucleotide, was used to synthesize first-strand cDNA from all RNA. All cDNA was treated with uracil-DNA glycosylase and then went through a first 18-cycle PCR with the universal primers M1SS and BC2_uni_R. Regarding the original processing steps: For normalization, 1 million high-quality reads, each with a distinct molecular identifier, were randomly selected from each sample. Instead of being binned into consensus sequences, reads that shared molecular identifiers were thrown out. MiTCR, set to a Q25 quality threshold and the strictest error-elimination algorithm, was used for CDR3 identification, clonotype clustering and error correction. Lower-bound total TCR beta diversity was estimated with a nonparametric unseen species model using Euler transformation. TCRdb reworked the public reads: Q25 trimming with fastp, MiXCR clone assembly, productive beta chains retained. Identical CDR3 protein sequences are pooled into one entry, listed with their most common genes and DNA. The V and J calls here are based on TCRdb, not the publication. This sample lists 1 million or so distinct CDR3 sequences; 45% were detected once. The ten largest clonotypes hold under 20% of the sample.

Spanning cysteine to phenylalanine, the CDR3 consists of 15 amino acids. Only the CDR3 DNA is retained, 45 bases long and in frame from the first base. The germline V gene (reference sequence) yields DFQATT for CDR1 and SNEGSKA for CDR2. Trimming removed 5 bases from V and 2 bases from J, leaving 13 bases between the germline ends. The approximately 39 donors, aged 6 to 90 years, were systemically healthy Caucasian individuals from Russia. About 9.1 milliliters of peripheral blood were collected from each donor into EDTA-treated Vacutainer tubes. Ficoll-Paque density-gradient centrifugation was used to isolate PBMCs, with at least 7 million obtained per sample. Trizol reagent was used to extract total RNA from PBMCs, with at least 5.5 micrograms per sample. The percentages of naive CD45RAhigh/CD27high T cells were determined by flow cytometry on a PBMC aliquot from every donor. In its sample, this clonotype was seen once. The target of this receptor is not known. No quality values exist for individual bases; no much larger clone is one base distant.

The V gene is TRBV20-1 and the J gene is TRBJ2-6, with no reliable assignment of the D segment. This receptor was obtained from a woman in her fifties or sixties in good health. Sequenced: blood. The CDR3 amino acid sequence is: CSADAGDTGANVLTF. The sequenced DNA: TGCAGTGCTGACGCAGGAGACACTGGGGCCAACGTCCTGACTTTC.